This T cell receptor beta chain was sequenced for a study of cytomegalovirus exposure and HLA in healthy donors. The CDR3 is 11 residues long. V lost 6 bases and J 8 bases, leaving 10 bases between the germline ends. Germline assignment: CDR1 MDHEN and CDR2 SYDVKM. A multiplex PCR was run with 60 Vbeta primers and 13 Jbeta primers. Profiling relied on immunoSEQ multiplex PCR, and the TCRdb table lists in-frame clones only, not all of them. Of tens of thousands of clones listed, approximately 70% are singletons. This TCR was recovered from a woman aged 45-65 years in good health and CMV-seronegative. Sequencing used PBMCs. The J gene is TRBJ1-2, the V gene TRBV28; TRBD1 is a possible D gene (6 bases). The CDR3 spells CASRTGQGYTF. The DNA of the CDR3 is TGTGCCAGCAGAACAGGACAGGGCTACACCTTC.